This T cell receptor beta chain was sequenced during a study of T cells in Graves' hyperthyroidism and ophthalmopathy. Study in general: Upon initial diagnosis and before any treatment, peripheral blood was collected. Study conclusions and caveats: Blood also contained most expanded thyroid clonotypes above 0.001.

The CDR3 regions of TCR beta were amplified from RNA transcripts. HTBI primers were employed in a first-round RT-PCR of the TCR CDR3. TCRdb re-called the multiplex PCR reads through MiXCR, storing one row per CDR3 protein. Among approximately 380,000 distinct CDR3 sequences listed, roughly 13% were seen once. Pregnant or lactating patients were excluded, as were those with uncontrolled infection or other autoimmune disease. Thyroid ultrasound and orbital computed tomography, with clinical symptoms and serum thyroxine and TRAb, informed diagnoses. V lost 5 bases and J lost 8; bases outside the gene matches: 8. CDR1 is SGHTA and CDR2 is FQGTGA in the germline V gene. The CDR3 consists of 16 residues. A note on this clonotype: Its antigen is not known.

The receptor comes from a man in his fifties with Graves' ophthalmopathy. The sample taken for sequencing was blood. The rearrangement uses TRBV7-3 and TRBJ2-1, with 14 bases fitting TRBD2. This chain's CDR3 is CASSETGTSGSHEQFF. The CDR3 bases are TGTGCCAGCAGCGAAACCGGGACTAGCGGGAGTCATGAGCAGTTCTTC. Looking up the rest from reference TRBV7-3 and TRBJ2-1 gives the full variable domain: GAGVSQTPSNKVTEKGKYVELRCDPISGHTALYWYRQSLGQGPEFLIYFQGTGAADDSGLPNDRFFAVRPEGSVSTLKIQRTERGDSAVYLCASSETGTSGSHEQFFGPGTRLTVL.